The 6 T cell receptor beta chains below come from one sample, sequenced in a study of blood T cell repertoires in COVID-19. Method: immunoSEQ multiplex PCR; TCRdb's copy keeps in-frame clones and lacks some. The sample includes 150,000 or so clones, roughly 86% of them seen just once. Sequenced material: peripheral blood. Receptor source: a man in his 60s with COVID-19, enrolled during active disease.

V is TRBV6-5 and J is TRBJ2-3; TRBD2 agrees at 9 bases. V dropped 2 bases and J dropped 1; count of bases not matched to a gene: 4. The CDR3 is 16 amino acids. Looked up from germline, CDR1 is MNHEY and CDR2 is SVGAGI. The CDR3 spells CASSYKRGRGTDTQYF. The CDR3 nucleotides are TGTGCCAGCAGTTACAAGCGCGGGAGGGGCACAGATACGCAGTATTTT.

The chain is built from TRBV29-1 and TRBJ2-1; weak D call: TRBD2 (5 bases). CDR1 SQVTM and CDR2 ANQGSEA come from the germline V gene. The CDR3 totals 12 residues. Trimming shortened V by 4 bases and J by 6 bases, and 10 bases separated the two germline ends. The CDR3 protein is CSVVLAGNEQFF. The CDR3 DNA sequence: TGCAGCGTTGTTCTGGCGGGCAATGAGCAGTTCTTC.

V and J are TRBV18 and TRBJ1-1, with D possibly being TRBD1 (6 bases). Trimming left V 2 bases short and J 3 bases short, with 10 bases between. There are 14 residues in the CDR3. Germline V gives CDR1 KGHSH, CDR2 LQKENI. CDR3 protein: CASSPFKGDTEAFF. The CDR3, as DNA: TGTGCCAGCTCACCATTTAAGGGGGACACTGAAGCTTTCTTT.

The chain uses TRBV28 and TRBJ1-5; 9 bases agree with TRBD1. V dropped 6 bases and J dropped 3; count of bases not matched to a gene: 9. CDR1 MDHEN and CDR2 SYDVKM come from the germline V gene. The CDR3 contains 16 residues. CDR3 bases: TGTGCCAGCAGCATTCGGGGACAGGGAGTCAATCAGCCCCAGCATTTT. This codes for CASSIRGQGVNQPQHF. Filled out from reference TRBV28 and TRBJ1-5, the complete variable domain reads DVKVTQSSRYLVKRTGEKVFLECVQDMDHENMFWYRQDPGLGLRLIYFSYDVKMKEKGDIPEGYSVSREKKERFSLILESASTNQTSMYLCASSIRGQGVNQPQHFGDGTRLSIL.

V usage is TRBV14 and J usage is TRBJ1-5, with D hard to call. Germline values: CDR1 SGHDN, CDR2 FVKESK. This CDR3 is built from 13 residues. V was shortened by 1 base and J by 10 bases, with 11 bases between the two germline ends. The CDR3 sequence is CASSQGPTSPQHF. The CDR3, as DNA: TGTGCCAGCAGCCAAGGACCGACTTCACCCCAGCATTTT.

The V gene is TRBV15, the J gene TRBJ2-6, with D unclear. The V gene lost 0 bases and the J gene lost 0 bases, with 6 bases spanning the gap. The CDR3 extends over 16 amino acids. CDR1 is LNHNV and CDR2 is YYDKDF in the germline V gene (reference sequence). The CDR3, as DNA: TGTGCCACCAGCAGAGATTCGGGCTCTGGGGCCAACGTCCTGACTTTC. Amino acid sequence: CATSRDSGSGANVLTF.